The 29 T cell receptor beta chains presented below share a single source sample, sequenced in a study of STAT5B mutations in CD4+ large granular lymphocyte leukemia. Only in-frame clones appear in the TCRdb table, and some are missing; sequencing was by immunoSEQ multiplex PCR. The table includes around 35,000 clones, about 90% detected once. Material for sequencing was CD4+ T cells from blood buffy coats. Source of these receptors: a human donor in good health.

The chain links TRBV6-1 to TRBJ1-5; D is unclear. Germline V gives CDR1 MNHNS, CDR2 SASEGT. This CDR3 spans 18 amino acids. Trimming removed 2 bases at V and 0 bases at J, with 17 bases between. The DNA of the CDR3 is TGTGCCAGCAGTGAAAGGGCTACTTTAGGAATTAGCAATCAGCCCCAGCATTTT. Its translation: CASSERATLGISNQPQHF.

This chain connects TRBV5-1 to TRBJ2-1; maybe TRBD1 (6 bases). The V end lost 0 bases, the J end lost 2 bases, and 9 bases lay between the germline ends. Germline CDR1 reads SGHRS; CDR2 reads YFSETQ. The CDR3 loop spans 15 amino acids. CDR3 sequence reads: CASSLEGEPYNEQFF. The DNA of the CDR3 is TGCGCCAGCAGCTTGGAGGGGGAGCCCTACAATGAGCAGTTCTTC.

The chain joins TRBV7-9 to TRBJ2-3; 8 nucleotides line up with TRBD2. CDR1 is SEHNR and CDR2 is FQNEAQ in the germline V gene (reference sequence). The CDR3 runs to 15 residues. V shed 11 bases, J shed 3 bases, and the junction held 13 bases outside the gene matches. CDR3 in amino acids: CAVPVGSGNTDTQYF. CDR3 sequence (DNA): TGTGCCGTGCCCGTGGGTAGCGGGAATACAGATACGCAGTATTTT.

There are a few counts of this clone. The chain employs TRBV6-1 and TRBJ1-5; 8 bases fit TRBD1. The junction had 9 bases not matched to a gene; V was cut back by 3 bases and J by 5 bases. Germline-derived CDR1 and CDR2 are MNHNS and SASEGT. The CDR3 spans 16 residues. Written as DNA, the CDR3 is TGTGCCAGCAGTGATAGGGGCAGGGGGCGGGATCAGCCCCAGCATTTT. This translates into CASSDRGRGRDQPQHF.

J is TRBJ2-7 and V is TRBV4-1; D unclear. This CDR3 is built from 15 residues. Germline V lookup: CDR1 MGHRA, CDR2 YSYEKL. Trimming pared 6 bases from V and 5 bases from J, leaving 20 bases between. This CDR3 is CASSPVMRFKNEQYF. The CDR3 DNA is TGCGCCAGCAGTCCCGTAATGCGGTTCAAGAACGAGCAGTACTTC.

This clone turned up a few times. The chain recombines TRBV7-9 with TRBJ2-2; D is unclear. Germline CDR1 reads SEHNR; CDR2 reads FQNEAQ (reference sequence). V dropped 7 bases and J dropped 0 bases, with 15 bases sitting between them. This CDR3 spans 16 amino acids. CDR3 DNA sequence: TGTGCCAGCACCCTATCGATAGGTACGAACACCGGGGAGCTGTTTTTT. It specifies CASTLSIGTNTGELFF.

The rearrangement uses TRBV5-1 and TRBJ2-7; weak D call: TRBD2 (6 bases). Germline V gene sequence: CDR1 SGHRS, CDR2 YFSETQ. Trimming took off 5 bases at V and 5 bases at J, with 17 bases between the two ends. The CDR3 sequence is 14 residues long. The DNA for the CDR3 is TGCGCCAGCAGTAAGGAGGGCCACCTTAACGAGCAGTACTTC. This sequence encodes CASSKEGHLNEQYF.

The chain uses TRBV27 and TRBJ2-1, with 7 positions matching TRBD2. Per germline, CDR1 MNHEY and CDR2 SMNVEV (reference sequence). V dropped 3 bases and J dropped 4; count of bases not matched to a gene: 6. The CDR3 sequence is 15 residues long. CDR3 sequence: CASSFGGSAYNEQFF. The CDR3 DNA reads TGTGCCAGCAGTTTCGGCGGGAGCGCTTACAATGAGCAGTTCTTC.

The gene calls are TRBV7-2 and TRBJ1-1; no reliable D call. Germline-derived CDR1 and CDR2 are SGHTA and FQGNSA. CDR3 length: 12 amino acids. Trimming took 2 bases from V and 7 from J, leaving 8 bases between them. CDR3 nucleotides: TGTGCCAGCAGCTTATCCGGGATTGAAGCTTTCTTT. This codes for CASSLSGIEAFF.

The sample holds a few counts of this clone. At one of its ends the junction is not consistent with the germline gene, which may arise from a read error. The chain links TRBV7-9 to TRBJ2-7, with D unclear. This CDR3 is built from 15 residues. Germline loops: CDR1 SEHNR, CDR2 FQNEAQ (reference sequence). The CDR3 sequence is CASSIAHESAYEQYF. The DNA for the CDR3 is TGTGCCAGCAGCATAGCCCATGAGTCGGCCTACGAGCAGTACTTC.

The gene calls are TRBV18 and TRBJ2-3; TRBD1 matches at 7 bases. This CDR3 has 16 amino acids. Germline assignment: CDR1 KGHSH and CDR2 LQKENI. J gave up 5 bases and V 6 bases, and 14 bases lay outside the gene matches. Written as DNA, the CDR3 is TGTGCCAGCTCCTCACGCGGACAGGCGATCGTAGATACGCAGTATTTT. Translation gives CASSSRGQAIVDTQYF. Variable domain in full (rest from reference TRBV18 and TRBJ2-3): NAGVMQNPRHLVRRRGQEARLRCSPMKGHSHVYWYRQLPEEGLKFMVYLQKENIIDESGMPKERFSAEFPKEGPSILRIQQVVRGDSAAYFCASSSRGQAIVDTQYFGPGTRLTVL.

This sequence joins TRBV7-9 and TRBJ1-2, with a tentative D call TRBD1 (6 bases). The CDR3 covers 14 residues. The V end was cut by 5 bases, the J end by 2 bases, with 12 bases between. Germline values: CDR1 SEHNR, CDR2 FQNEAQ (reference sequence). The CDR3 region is CASSPQTGNYGYTF. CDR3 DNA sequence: TGTGCCAGCAGCCCACAGACAGGCAACTATGGCTACACCTTC.

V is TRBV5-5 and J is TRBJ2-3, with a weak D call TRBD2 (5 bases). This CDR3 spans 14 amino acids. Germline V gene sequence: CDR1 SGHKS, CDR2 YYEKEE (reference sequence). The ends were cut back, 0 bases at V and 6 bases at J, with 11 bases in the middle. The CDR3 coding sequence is TGTGCCAGCAGCTTGGCGGGAACGAGTGATACGCAGTATTTT. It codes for CASSLAGTSDTQYF.

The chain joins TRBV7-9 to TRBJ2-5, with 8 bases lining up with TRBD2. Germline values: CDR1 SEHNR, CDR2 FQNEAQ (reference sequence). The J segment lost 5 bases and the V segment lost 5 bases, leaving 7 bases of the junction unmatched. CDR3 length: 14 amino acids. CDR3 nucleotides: TGTGCCAGCAGCCCGGGGGGGATTGGGGAGACCCAGTACTTC. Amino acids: CASSPGGIGETQYF.

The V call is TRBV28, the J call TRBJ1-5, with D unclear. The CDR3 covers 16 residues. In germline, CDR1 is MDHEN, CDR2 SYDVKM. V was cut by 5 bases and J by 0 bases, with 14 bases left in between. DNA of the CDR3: TGTGCCAGCAGTCCTTGGAGGACGGATAGCAATCAGCCCCAGCATTTT. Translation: CASSPWRTDSNQPQHF.

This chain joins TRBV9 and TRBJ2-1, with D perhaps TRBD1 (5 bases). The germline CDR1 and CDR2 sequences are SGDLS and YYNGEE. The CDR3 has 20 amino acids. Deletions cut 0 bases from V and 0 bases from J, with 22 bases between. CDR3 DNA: TGTGCCAGCAGCGTAGCTGAAGCAGGGATGATGAGGAGCTCCTACAATGAGCAGTTCTTC. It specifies CASSVAEAGMMRSSYNEQFF.

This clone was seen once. The CDR3 nucleotides are TGTGCCAGTAGTGGACAGGGCACCTACGAGCAGTACTTC. It translates to CASSGQGTYEQYF. The V and J genes are TRBV19 and TRBJ2-7, with 8 bases fitting TRBD1. The V segment lost 5 bases and the J segment 2 bases; nucleotides outside the gene matches: 2. Germline V gene lookup returns CDR1 LNHDA and CDR2 SQIVND (reference sequence). The CDR3 runs 13 residues.

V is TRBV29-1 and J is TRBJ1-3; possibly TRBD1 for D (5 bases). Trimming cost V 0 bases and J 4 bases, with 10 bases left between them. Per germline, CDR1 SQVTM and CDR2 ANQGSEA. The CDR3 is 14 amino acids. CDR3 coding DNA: TGCAGCGTTGAAGACAGGGTTAACGGAAACACCATATATTTT. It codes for CSVEDRVNGNTIYF.

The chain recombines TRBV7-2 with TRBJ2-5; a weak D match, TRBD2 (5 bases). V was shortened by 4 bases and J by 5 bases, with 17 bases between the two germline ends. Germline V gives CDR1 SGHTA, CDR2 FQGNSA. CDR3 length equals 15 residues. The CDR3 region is CASSSGFEGRETQYF. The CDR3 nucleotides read TGTGCCAGCAGCTCTGGATTTGAGGGCCGGGAGACCCAGTACTTC.

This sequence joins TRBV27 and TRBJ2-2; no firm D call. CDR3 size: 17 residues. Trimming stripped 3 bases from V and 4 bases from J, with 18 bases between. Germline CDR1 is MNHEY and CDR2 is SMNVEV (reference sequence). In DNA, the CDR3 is TGTGCCAGCAGTTTTCGCCCGCCCCCCCACCTCACCGGGGAGCTGTTTTTT. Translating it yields CASSFRPPPHLTGELFF.

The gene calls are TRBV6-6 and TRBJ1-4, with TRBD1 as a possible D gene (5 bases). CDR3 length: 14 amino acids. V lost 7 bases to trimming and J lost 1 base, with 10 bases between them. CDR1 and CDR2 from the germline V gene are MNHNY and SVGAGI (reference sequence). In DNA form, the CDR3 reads TGTGCCAGCATTCTGGGGCAAACTAATGAAAAACTGTTTTTT. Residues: CASILGQTNEKLFF.

This CDR3 is CASSFPGTGTGYTF. The CDR3 DNA follows: TGTGCCAGCAGCTTCCCCGGGACAGGGACCGGCTACACCTTC. J is TRBJ1-2 and V is TRBV5-6, with 9 positions matching TRBD1. The V gene end was trimmed by 2 bases and the J gene end by 8 bases; junction bases not matched to a gene: 7. Germline assignment: CDR1 SGHDT and CDR2 YYEEEE. There are 14 residues in the CDR3.

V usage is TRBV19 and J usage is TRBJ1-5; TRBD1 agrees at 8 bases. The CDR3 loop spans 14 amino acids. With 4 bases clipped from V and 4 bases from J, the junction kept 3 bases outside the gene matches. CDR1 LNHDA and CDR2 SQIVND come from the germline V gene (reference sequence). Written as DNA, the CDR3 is TGTGCCAGTAGTAACCGGACAGGGAATCAGCCCCAGCATTTT. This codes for CASSNRTGNQPQHF.

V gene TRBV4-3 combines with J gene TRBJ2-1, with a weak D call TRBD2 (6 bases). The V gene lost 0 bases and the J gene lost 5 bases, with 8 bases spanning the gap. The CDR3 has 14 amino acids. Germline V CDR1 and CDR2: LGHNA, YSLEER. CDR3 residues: CASSQDPGDNEQFF. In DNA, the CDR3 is TGCGCCAGCAGCCAAGATCCGGGAGACAATGAGCAGTTCTTC.

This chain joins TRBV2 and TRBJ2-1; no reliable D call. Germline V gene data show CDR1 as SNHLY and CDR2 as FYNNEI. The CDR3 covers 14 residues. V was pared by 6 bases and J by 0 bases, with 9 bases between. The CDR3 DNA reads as TGTGCCAGCAGCGAGACCCGCTCCTACAATGAGCAGTTCTTC. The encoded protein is CASSETRSYNEQFF.

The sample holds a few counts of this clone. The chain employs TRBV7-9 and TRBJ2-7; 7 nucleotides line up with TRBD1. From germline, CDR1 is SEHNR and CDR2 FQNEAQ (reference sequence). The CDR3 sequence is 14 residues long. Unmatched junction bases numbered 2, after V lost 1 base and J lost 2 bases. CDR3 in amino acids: CASSLGQGAYEQYF. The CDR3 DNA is TGTGCCAGCAGCTTAGGACAGGGCGCCTACGAGCAGTACTTC.

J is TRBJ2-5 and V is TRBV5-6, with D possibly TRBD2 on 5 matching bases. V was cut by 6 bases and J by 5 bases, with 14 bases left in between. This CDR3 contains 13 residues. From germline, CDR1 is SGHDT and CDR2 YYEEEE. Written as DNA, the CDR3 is TGTGCCAGCATGCCAAGGGAGTGGGAGACCCAGTACTTC. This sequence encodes CASMPREWETQYF.

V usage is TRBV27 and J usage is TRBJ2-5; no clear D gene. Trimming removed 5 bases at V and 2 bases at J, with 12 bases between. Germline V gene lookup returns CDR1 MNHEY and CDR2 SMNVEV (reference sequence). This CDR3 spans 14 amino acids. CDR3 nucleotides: TGTGCCAGCAGTCCAATGGGCCTGCAAGAGACCCAGTACTTC. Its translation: CASSPMGLQETQYF.

As DNA, the CDR3 is TGTGCCAGCGGAGGGACGGTTAGCACAGATACGCAGTATTTT. Protein: CASGGTVSTDTQYF. The chain has TRBV5-6 and TRBJ2-3, with D possibly TRBD2 on 6 matching bases. Germline V gene data show CDR1 as SGHDT and CDR2 as YYEEEE. This CDR3 comprises 14 residues. Trimming stripped 7 bases from V and 0 bases from J, with 12 bases between. Full variable domain (outside the CDR3, taken from reference TRBV5-6 and TRBJ2-3): DAGVTQSPTHLIKTRGQQVTLRCSPKSGHDTVSWYQQALGQGPQFIFQYYEEEERQRGNFPDRFSGHQFPNYSSELNVNALLLGDSALYLCASGGTVSTDTQYFGPGTRLTVL.